The following is a T cell receptor beta chain sequence with its context. The data were obtained in a study of Ad26.COV2.S vaccination and SARS-CoV-2 variants. Treatment described: over 15 received Ad26.COV2.S at low or high dose, single or two shots; a few received placebo; per-sample allocation not given. Repertoires come from day 63 after the first vaccine or placebo injection. The table came from immunoSEQ multiplex PCR; TCRdb's copy has only in-frame clones and leaves some out. The profile shows about 500,000 clones, around 89% of them singletons. The input for sequencing was peripheral blood, taken in a trial of Ad26.COV2.S vaccine versus placebo. The clonotype originates from a person aged 18 to 65 who received the Ad26.COV2.S COVID-19 vaccine or a placebo.

The CDR3 coding sequence is TGTGCCAGCAGTTACTCGGACGGTAGCTCTGGAAACACCATATATTTT. Its translation: CASSYSDGSSGNTIYF. This sequence joins TRBV6-6 and TRBJ1-3; D not certain. Per the germline V gene, CDR1 is MNHNY and CDR2 is SVGAGI (reference sequence). Between the trimmed V and J ends, which lost 0 bases and 0 bases, there was a span of 9 bases. This CDR3 region has 16 residues.